A selection of T cell receptor beta chains follows, all from one sample in a study of shared clonotypes between healthy human individuals. Some clones are missing from TCRdb's copy, which holds only in-frame ones; the method was immunoSEQ multiplex PCR. Of a few million clones listed, under 95% are singletons. The specimen sequenced was naive CD4+ T cells from PBMCs. These receptors were collected from a man between 18 and 29 years old in good health. Some clones in this sample may be carry-over from other donors' samples. Each CDR3 is given with its conserved first and last residue. Fields, in order: J gene, V gene, CDR3 protein.

J: TRBJ1-5
V: TRBV7-8
CDR3: CASGQSNQPQHF

J: TRBJ2-5
V: TRBV7-3
CDR3: CASSIRGQETQYF

J: TRBJ2-3
V: TRBV9
CDR3: CASSLTLSGGLDTQYF

J: TRBJ2-2
V: TRBV5-1
CDR3: CASTSEPRNTGELFF

J: TRBJ2-1
V: TRBV4-2
CDR3: CASSHTGGFFYNEQFF

J: TRBJ1-1
V: TRBV19
CDR3: CASSIIQGGGTEAFF

J: TRBJ2-7
V: TRBV5-4
CDR3: CASSLDRRYEQYF

J: TRBJ2-1
V: TRBV29-1
CDR3: CSVEDSVRRNEQFF

J: TRBJ2-7
V: TRBV5-4
CDR3: CASSLARGTSYEQYF

J: TRBJ1-1
V: TRBV29-1
CDR3: CSVVGGGTEAFF

J: TRBJ2-3
V: TRBV18
CDR3: CASSPGTRQGDTQYF

J: TRBJ1-3
V: TRBV19
CDR3: CASSISVAGPGNTIYF

J: TRBJ1-4
V: TRBV10-3
CDR3: CAISSRRDRANEKLFF

J: TRBJ2-7
V: TRBV11-2
CDR3: CASSSGRGTSRWNEQYF

J: TRBJ2-1
V: TRBV7-2
CDR3: CASSWRVGRYVDNEQFF

J: TRBJ1-4
V: TRBV29-1
CDR3: CSVGDATNEKLFF

J: TRBJ2-1
V: TRBV7-3
CDR3: CASSLTFSKINEQFF

J: TRBJ2-2
V: TRBV5-1
CDR3: CASSLSGPDTGELFF

J: TRBJ2-1
V: TRBV14
CDR3: CASSQEWPGSGNEQFF

J: TRBJ2-7
V: TRBV25-1
CDR3: CASSGSLGGAERSYEQYF

J: TRBJ2-5
V: TRBV10-2
CDR3: CASRVQETQYF

J: TRBJ1-1
V: TRBV27
CDR3: CASSLGIRGRIFF

J: TRBJ2-5
V: TRBV9
CDR3: CASSPQTGAPLAQYF

J: TRBJ2-1
V: TRBV4-1
CDR3: CASSQELGALGEQFF

J: TRBJ2-7
V: TRBV5-1
CDR3: CASSYSGTSYEQYF

J: TRBJ1-2
V: TRBV29-1
CDR3: CSGWAPTVYGYTF

J: TRBJ1-3
V: TRBV9
CDR3: CASSVGQGSGNTIYF

J: TRBJ1-4
V: TRBV9
CDR3: CASSLRGSTNEKLFF

J: TRBJ2-7
V: TRBV19
CDR3: CASNPSRASSYEQYF

J: TRBJ1-5
V: TRBV4-1
CDR3: CASSQDATVQAYKPQHF

J: TRBJ1-1
V: TRBV5-1
CDR3: CASSLEGQGRAFF

J: TRBJ2-2
V: TRBV29-1
CDR3: CSVGWWENTGELFF

J: TRBJ2-1
V: TRBV6-6
CDR3: CASSYGPVPLYNEQFF

J: TRBJ2-1
V: TRBV5-1
CDR3: CASSSQGGSSYNEQFF

J: TRBJ1-2
V: TRBV19
CDR3: CASSAPGANYGYTF

J: TRBJ2-7
V: TRBV27
CDR3: CASSLGAGGAYEQYF